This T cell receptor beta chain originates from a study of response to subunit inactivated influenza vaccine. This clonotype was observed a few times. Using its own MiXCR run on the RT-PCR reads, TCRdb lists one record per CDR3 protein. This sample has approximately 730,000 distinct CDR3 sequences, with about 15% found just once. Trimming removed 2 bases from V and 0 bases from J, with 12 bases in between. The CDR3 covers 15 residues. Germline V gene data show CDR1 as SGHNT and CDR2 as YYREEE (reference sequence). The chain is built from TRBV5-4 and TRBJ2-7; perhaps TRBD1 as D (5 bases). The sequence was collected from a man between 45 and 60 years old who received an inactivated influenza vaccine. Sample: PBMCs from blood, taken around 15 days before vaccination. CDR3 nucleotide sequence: TGTGCCAGCAGCTTTGCCCCGCAGGGCTCCTACGAGCAGTACTTC. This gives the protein CASSFAPQGSYEQYF.